This TCR beta chain came from a study of blood T cell repertoires in COVID-19. As for the study in general: Donors in the United States, Italy and Spain gave samples during acute or convalescent COVID-19. T cells, B-cell-depleted T cells, or PBMCs supplied cDNA or gDNA.

Between the trimmed V and J ends, which lost 5 bases and 2 bases, there was a span of 8 bases. Germline values: CDR1 LNHDA, CDR2 SQIVND (reference sequence). The CDR3 totals 13 residues. As processed by the authors: Cell counts per sample came from amplifying reference gene primers. Only in-frame clones appear in the TCRdb table, and some are missing; sequencing was by immunoSEQ multiplex PCR. D and trimming come from the DNA, and the V and J calls and clone size come from that table. Here the sample spans fewer than 110,000 clones, 65% to 80% being singletons. This clone showed up just once. The rearrangement links TRBV19 to TRBJ2-3; D not resolved. The TCR originated in a man in his sixties or seventies with acute or convalescent COVID-19. Source material: peripheral blood. The CDR3 here is CASSHSVTDTQYF. CDR3 in DNA: TGTGCCAGTAGTCACTCGGTCACAGATACGCAGTATTTT.